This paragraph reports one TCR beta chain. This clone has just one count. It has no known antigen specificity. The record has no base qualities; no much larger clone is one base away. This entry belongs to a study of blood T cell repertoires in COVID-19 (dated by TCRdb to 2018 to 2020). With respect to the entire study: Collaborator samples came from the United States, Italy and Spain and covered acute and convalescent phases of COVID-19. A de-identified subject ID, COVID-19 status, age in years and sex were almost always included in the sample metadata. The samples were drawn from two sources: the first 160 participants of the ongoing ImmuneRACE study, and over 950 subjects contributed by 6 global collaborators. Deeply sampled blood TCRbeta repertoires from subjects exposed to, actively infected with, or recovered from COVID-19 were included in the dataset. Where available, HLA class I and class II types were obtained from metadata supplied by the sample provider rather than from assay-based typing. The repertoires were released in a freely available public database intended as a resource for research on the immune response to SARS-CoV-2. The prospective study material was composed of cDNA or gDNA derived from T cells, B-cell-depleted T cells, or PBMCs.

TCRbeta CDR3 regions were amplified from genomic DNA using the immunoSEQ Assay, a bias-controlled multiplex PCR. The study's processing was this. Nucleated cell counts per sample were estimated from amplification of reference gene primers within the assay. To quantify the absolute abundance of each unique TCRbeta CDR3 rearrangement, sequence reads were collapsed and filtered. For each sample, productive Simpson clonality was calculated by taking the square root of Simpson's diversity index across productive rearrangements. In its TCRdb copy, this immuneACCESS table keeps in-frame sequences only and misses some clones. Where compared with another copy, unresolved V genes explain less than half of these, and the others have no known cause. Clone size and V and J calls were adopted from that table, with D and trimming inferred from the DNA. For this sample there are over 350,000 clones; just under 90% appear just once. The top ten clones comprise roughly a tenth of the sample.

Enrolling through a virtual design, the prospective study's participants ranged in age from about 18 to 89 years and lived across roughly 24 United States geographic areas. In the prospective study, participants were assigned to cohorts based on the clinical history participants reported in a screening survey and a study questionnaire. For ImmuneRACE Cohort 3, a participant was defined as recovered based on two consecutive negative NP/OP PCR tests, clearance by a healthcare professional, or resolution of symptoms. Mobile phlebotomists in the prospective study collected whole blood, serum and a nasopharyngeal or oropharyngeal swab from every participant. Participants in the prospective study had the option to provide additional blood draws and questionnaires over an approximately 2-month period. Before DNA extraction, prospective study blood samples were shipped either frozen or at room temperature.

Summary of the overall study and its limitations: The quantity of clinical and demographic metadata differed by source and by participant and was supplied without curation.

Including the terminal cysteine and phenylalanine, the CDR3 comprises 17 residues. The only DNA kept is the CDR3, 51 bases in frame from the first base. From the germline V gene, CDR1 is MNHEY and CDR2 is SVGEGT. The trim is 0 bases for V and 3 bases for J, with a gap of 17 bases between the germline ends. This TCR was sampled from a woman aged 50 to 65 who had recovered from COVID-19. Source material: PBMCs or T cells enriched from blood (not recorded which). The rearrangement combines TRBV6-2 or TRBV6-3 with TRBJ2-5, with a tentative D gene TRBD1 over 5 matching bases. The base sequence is TGTGCCAGCAGTTACTCGTCCCGCCTGGACACAGAAGAGACCCAGTACTTC. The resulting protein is CASSYSSRLDTEETQYF.